The 5 T cell receptor beta chains below were found in one sample sequenced in a study of blood T cell repertoires in COVID-19. Only in-frame clones appear in the TCRdb table, and some are missing; sequencing was by immunoSEQ multiplex PCR. The sample has a few hundred thousand clones, roughly 83% seen once; the top ten hold 4.6%. The specimen sequenced was peripheral blood. The receptor source for this set is a man aged 55-75 years who had recovered from COVID-19.

The chain uses TRBV12-3 or TRBV12-4 and TRBJ2-3, with 8 bases aligning to TRBD2. The CDR3 extends over 13 amino acids. The J segment lost 4 bases and the V segment lost 8 bases, leaving 5 bases of the junction unmatched. For the CDR3, the DNA is TGTGCCAGCGCGGGACTAGGGGCAGATACGCAGTATTTT. The encoded protein is CASAGLGADTQYF.

The V and J genes are TRBV3-1 (or the pseudogene TRBV3-2) and TRBJ1-2, with no clear D. Germline CDR1 is LGHDT and CDR2 is YNNKEL (reference sequence). The CDR3 totals 15 residues. V was cut by 1 base and J by 7 bases, with 16 bases left in between. The CDR3 coding sequence is TGTGCCAGCAGCCAAGGGCTGGTGCACCGCGGTGGCTACACCTTC. Protein sequence: CASSQGLVHRGGYTF.

The chain couples TRBV4-1 to TRBJ2-7, with a weak D call TRBD1 (6 bases). The ends were cut back, 1 base at V and 1 base at J, with 17 bases in the middle. This CDR3 spans 17 amino acids. Germline V gives CDR1 MGHRA, CDR2 YSYEKL. CDR3 nucleotide sequence: TGCGCCAGCAGCCAAGCGGCGTCAGGGGTAGCGTCCTACGAGCAGTACTTC. Translation gives CASSQAASGVASYEQYF.

The chain carries TRBV3-1 (or the pseudogene TRBV3-2) and TRBJ1-2; TRBD1 agrees at 7 bases. CDR3 length: 12 residues. Unmatched junction bases numbered 3, after V lost 4 bases and J lost 7 bases. Germline V gives CDR1 LGHDT, CDR2 YNNKEL (reference sequence). CDR3 loop: CASSRQGGGYTF. The CDR3 bases are TGTGCCAGCAGCCGACAGGGTGGTGGCTACACCTTC.

In DNA form, the CDR3 reads TGTGCCAGCAGCTTGAGACGGGGCACAGATACGCAGTATTTT. Its translation: CASSLRRGTDTQYF. The chain is built from TRBV5-4 and TRBJ2-3, with D unclear. This CDR3 is built from 14 residues. Between the trimmed V and J ends, which lost 1 base and 1 base, there was a span of 7 bases. Germline V gene lookup returns CDR1 SGHNT and CDR2 YYREEE (reference sequence).